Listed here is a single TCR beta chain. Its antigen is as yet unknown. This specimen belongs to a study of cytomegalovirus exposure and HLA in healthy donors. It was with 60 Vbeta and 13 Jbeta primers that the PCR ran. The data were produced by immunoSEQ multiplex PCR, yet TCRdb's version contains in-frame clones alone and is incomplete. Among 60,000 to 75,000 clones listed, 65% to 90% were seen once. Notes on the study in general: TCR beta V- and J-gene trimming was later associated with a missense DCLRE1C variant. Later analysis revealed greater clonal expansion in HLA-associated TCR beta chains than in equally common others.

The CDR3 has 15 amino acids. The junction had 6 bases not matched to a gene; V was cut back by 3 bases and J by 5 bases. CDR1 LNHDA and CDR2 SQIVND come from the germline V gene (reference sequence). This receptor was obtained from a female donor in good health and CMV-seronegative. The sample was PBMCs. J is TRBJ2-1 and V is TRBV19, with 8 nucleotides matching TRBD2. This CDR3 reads CASSMVRGAHNEQFF. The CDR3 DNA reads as TGTGCCAGTAGTATGGTGCGGGGGGCCCACAATGAGCAGTTCTTC. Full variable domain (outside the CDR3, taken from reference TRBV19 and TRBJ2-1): DGGITQSPKYLFRKEGQNVTLSCEQNLNHDAMYWYRQDPGQGLRLIYYSQIVNDFQKGDIAEGYSVSREKKESFPLTVTSAQKNPTAFYLCASSMVRGAHNEQFFGPGTRLTVL.